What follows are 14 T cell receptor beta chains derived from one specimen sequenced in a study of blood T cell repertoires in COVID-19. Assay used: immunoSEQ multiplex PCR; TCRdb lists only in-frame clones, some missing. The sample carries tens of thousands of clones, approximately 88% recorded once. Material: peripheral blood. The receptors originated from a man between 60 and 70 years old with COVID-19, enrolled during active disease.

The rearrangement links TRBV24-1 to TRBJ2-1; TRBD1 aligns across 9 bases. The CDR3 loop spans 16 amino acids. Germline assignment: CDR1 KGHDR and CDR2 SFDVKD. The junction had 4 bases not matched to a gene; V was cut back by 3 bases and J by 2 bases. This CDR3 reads CATSDHTGGPYNEQFF. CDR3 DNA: TGTGCCACCAGTGATCATACAGGGGGCCCCTACAATGAGCAGTTCTTC.

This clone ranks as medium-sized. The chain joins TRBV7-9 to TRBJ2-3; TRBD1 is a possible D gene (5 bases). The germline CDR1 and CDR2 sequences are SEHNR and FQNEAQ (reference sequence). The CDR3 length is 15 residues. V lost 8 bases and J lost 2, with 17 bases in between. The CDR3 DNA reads TGTGCCAGCGCTAGGGGCGCGGTGGTCACAGATACGCAGTATTTT. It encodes CASARGAVVTDTQYF.

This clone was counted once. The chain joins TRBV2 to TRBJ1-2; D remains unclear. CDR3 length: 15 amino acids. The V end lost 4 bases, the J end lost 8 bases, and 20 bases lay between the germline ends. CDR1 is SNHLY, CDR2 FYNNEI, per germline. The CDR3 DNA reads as TGTGCCAGCAGTGCGAGACCCGGAGTACTGAGGGGCTACACCTTC. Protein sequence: CASSARPGVLRGYTF.

CDR3 in amino acids: CAWSPPVSNQPQHF. The CDR3 nucleotides read TGTGCCTGGAGTCCCCCCGTCAGCAATCAGCCCCAGCATTTT. V and J are TRBV30 and TRBJ1-5; D ambiguous. The CDR3 spans 14 residues. Trimming stripped 2 bases from V and 1 base from J, with 9 bases between. The germline CDR1 and CDR2 sequences are GTSNPN and SVGIG (reference sequence).

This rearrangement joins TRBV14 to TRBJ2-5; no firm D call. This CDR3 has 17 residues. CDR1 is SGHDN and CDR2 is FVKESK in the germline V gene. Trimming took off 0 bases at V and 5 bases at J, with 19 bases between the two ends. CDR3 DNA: TGTGCCAGCAGCCAAGATATAATCGGGTCCGTCGGGGAGACCCAGTACTTC. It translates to CASSQDIIGSVGETQYF.

The CDR3 coding sequence is TGTGCCTGGAGTGAATCGGGAACAGGGCGGGAGACCCAGTACTTC. Protein product: CAWSESGTGRETQYF. The chain couples TRBV30 to TRBJ2-5; TRBD1 might be the D (6 bases). V lost 1 base, J lost 5 bases, and 17 bases lay in between. The germline V gene has CDR1 GTSNPN and CDR2 SVGIG (reference sequence). CDR3 length: 15 residues.

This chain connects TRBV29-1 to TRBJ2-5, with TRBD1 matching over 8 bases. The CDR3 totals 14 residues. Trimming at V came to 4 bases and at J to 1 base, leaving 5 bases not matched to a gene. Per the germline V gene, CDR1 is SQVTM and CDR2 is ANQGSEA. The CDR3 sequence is CSVAAGGPQETQYF. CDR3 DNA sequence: TGCAGCGTTGCGGCAGGGGGCCCCCAAGAGACCCAGTACTTC.

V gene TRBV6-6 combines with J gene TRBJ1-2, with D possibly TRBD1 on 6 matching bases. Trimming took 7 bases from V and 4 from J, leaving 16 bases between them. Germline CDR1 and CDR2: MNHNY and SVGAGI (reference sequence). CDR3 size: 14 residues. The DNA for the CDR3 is TGTGCCAGCACGACTGGACAGAGACCCTATGGCTACACCTTC. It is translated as CASTTGQRPYGYTF.

DNA of the CDR3: TGCGCCAGCAGCTCGTATAATTCACCCCTCCACTTT. This encodes CASSSYNSPLHF. The chain links TRBV5-1 to TRBJ1-6, with unresolved D. V dropped 3 bases and J dropped 4 bases, with 2 bases sitting between them. Germline loops: CDR1 SGHRS, CDR2 YFSETQ. This CDR3 region has 12 residues.

In DNA form, the CDR3 reads TGTGCCAGCAGCCATACTAGCGGGAGGGCCGGGGAGCAGTTCTTC. Protein: CASSHTSGRAGEQFF. This sequence joins TRBV9 and TRBJ2-1, with 13 nucleotides matching TRBD2. J gave up 10 bases and V 4 bases, and 8 bases lay outside the gene matches. This CDR3 has 15 residues. Germline V CDR1 and CDR2: SGDLS, YYNGEE.

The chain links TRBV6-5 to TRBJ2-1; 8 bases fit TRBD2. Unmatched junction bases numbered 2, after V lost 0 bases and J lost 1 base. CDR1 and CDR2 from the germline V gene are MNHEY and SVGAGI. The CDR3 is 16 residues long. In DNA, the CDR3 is TGTGCCAGCAGTTACTCTGCGGGAGGATCCTACAATGAGCAGTTCTTC. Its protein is CASSYSAGGSYNEQFF.

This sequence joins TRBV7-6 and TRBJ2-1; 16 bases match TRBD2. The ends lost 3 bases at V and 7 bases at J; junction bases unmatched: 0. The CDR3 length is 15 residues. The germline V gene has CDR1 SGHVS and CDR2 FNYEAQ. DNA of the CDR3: TGTGCCAGCAGCTTGGGACTAGCGGGGGGGAATGAGCAGTTCTTC. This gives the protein CASSLGLAGGNEQFF. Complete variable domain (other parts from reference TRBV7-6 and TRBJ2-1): GAGVSQSPRYKVTKRGQDVALRCDPISGHVSLYWYRQALGQGPEFLTYFNYEAQQDKSGLPNDRFSAERPEGSISTLTIQRTEQRDSAMYRCASSLGLAGGNEQFFGPGTRLTVL.

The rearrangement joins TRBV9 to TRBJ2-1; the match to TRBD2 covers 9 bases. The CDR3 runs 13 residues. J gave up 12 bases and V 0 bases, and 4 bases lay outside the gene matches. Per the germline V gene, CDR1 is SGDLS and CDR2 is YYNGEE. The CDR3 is CASSVDGSGGQFF. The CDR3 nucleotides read TGTGCCAGCAGCGTAGATGGTAGCGGGGGGCAGTTCTTC.

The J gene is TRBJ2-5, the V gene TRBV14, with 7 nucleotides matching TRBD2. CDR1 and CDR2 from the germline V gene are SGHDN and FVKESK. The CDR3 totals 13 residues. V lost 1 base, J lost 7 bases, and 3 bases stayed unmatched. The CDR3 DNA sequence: TGTGCCAGCAGCCAAGGGACGGGGGGGACCCAGTACTTC. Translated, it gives CASSQGTGGTQYF. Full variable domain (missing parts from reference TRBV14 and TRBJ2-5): EAGVTQFPSHSVIEKGQTVTLRCDPISGHDNLYWYRRVMGKEIKFLLHFVKESKQDESGMPNNRFLAERTGGTYSTLKVQPAELEDSGVYFCASSQGTGGTQYFGPGTRLLVL.